Below are 10 T cell receptor beta chains sequenced from a single sample in a study of response to subunit inactivated influenza vaccine. Using its own MiXCR run on the RT-PCR reads, TCRdb lists one record per CDR3 protein. Among over 400,000 distinct CDR3 sequences listed, roughly 13% were seen once. The sample in question was PBMCs from blood, obtained roughly 46 days after vaccination. The receptors here all came from a man aged 50-60 years who received an inactivated influenza vaccine.

This rearrangement joins TRBV18 to TRBJ2-3; possible D gene TRBD2, 7 bases. The germline CDR1 and CDR2 sequences are KGHSH and LQKENI. With 0 bases removed from V and 5 bases from J, the gap between germline ends came to 12 bases. The CDR3 spans 15 residues. CDR3 sequence: CASSPPGGHQDTQYF. The CDR3 region has the DNA TGTGCCAGCTCACCACCGGGGGGGCATCAAGATACGCAGTATTTT.

This clonotype was seen only a few times. The V gene is TRBV5-1, the J gene TRBJ1-1; D is uncertain. Between the trimmed V and J ends, which lost 0 bases and 4 bases, there was a span of 13 bases. The CDR3 consists of 15 residues. CDR1 SGHRS and CDR2 YFSETQ come from the germline V gene. CDR3 protein: CASSLATDRPTEAFF. CDR3 DNA: TGCGCCAGCAGCTTGGCTACGGACCGACCCACTGAAGCTTTCTTT.

This clonotype showed up just a few times. This chain links TRBV20-1 with TRBJ2-2; the D is unclear. Germline V gene data show CDR1 as DFQATT and CDR2 as SNEGSKA (reference sequence). V was shortened by 0 bases and J by 6 bases, with 5 bases between the two germline ends. This CDR3 contains 12 residues. The CDR3 loop reads CSARDNPGELFF. The CDR3 DNA sequence: TGCAGTGCTAGAGATAACCCCGGGGAGCTGTTTTTT.

The CDR3 DNA is TGTGCCTGGAGTCCGGGGACAGCGAAAGGGAATGAGCAGTTCTTC. Protein: CAWSPGTAKGNEQFF. The chain is built from TRBV30 and TRBJ2-1, with 7 nucleotides matching TRBD1. CDR3 length: 15 residues. Germline V gene data show CDR1 as GTSNPN and CDR2 as SVGIG (reference sequence). V gave up 2 bases and J gave up 7 bases; unmatched junction bases: 11. The full variable domain, rest sourced from reference TRBV30 and TRBJ2-1, is SQTIHQWPATLVQPVGSPLSLECTVEGTSNPNLYWYRQAAGRGLQLLFYSVGIGQISSEVPQNLSASRPQDRQFILSSKKLLLSDSGFYLCAWSPGTAKGNEQFFGPGTRLTVL.

The V and J genes are TRBV7-9 and TRBJ2-2; D is ambiguous. Germline loops: CDR1 SEHNR, CDR2 FQNEAQ (reference sequence). V lost 4 bases to trimming and J lost 0 bases, with 15 bases between them. CDR3 size: 17 residues. CDR3 protein: CASSSTLGSPNTGELFF. CDR3 sequence (DNA): TGTGCCAGCAGCTCAACCTTAGGCAGCCCGAACACCGGGGAGCTGTTTTTT.

The chain has TRBV5-5 and TRBJ2-3; D unclear. The CDR3 consists of 13 residues. Germline CDR1 reads SGHKS; CDR2 reads YYEKEE (reference sequence). V was clipped by 4 bases and J by 0 bases, with 6 bases between them. This CDR3 is CASSGDSTDTQYF. The DNA for the CDR3 is TGTGCCAGCAGCGGGGATAGCACAGATACGCAGTATTTT.

The CDR3 DNA is TGTGCCAGCAGCTTCAGACCGGGACAGGGCTTTTACGAGCAGTACTTC. Translated, it gives CASSFRPGQGFYEQYF. J is TRBJ2-7 and V is TRBV7-9, with 9 positions matching TRBD1. This CDR3 spans 16 amino acids. V shed 3 bases and J 4 bases; nucleotides not matched to a gene: 10. CDR1 is SEHNR and CDR2 is FQNEAQ in the germline V gene (reference sequence).

This clonotype has more than one count but fewer than ten. The chain links TRBV7-2 to TRBJ2-7, with 7 bases matching TRBD2. With V trimmed by 5 bases and J by 4 bases, 8 bases remained unmatched. Germline loops: CDR1 SGHTA, CDR2 FQGNSA. The CDR3 spans 14 residues. The CDR3 DNA reads as TGTGCCAGCAGCCCCATTGCCGGGGGGTACGAGCAGTACTTC. Amino acid sequence: CASSPIAGGYEQYF.

The chain has TRBV12-3 or TRBV12-4 and TRBJ1-5; D gene unclear. This CDR3 region has 18 residues. The V end lost 2 bases, the J end lost 0 bases, and 17 bases lay between the germline ends. The CDR3 region is CASSLSPGILHSNQPQHF. The CDR3 nucleotides are TGTGCCAGCAGTTTATCACCCGGGATCCTTCATAGCAATCAGCCCCAGCATTTT.

This rearrangement joins TRBV20-1 to TRBJ1-6; D gene uncertain. CDR1 DFQATT and CDR2 SNEGSKA come from the germline V gene (reference sequence). V lost 0 bases to trimming and J lost 11 bases, with 14 bases between them. The CDR3 consists of 14 residues. CDR3 sequence (DNA): TGCAGTGCTAGAGACCCAATGGAGAGGACACCCCTCCACTTT. Encoded protein: CSARDPMERTPLHF.